One and the same sample provided the 4 T cell receptor beta chains below, sequenced in a study of T cell repertoires and Cas9 in healthy adults. Sequencing used immunoSEQ multiplex PCR; TCRdb keeps in-frame clones, though not all of them. The sample shows 15,000 or so clones, about nine tenths of them seen only once. The sequenced sample consisted of Tregs (CD4+, CD25+, CD127-, CD137-, CD154-) from PBMCs; culture status not recorded. The receptor source for this set is a human donor in good health.

This clone was recorded once. The gene calls are TRBV14 and TRBJ2-7; no firm D call. The CDR3 runs to 11 residues. V was clipped by 0 bases and J by 4 bases, with 1 base between them. The germline gives CDR1 SGHDN, CDR2 FVKESK. CDR3 nucleotides: TGTGCCAGCAGCCAAGAATACGAGCAGTACTTC. Protein: CASSQEYEQYF.

The rearrangement uses TRBV9 and TRBJ2-5; TRBD2 aligns across 11 bases. J was trimmed by 7 bases and V by 2 bases; bases with no gene match: 7. The length of the CDR3 is 15 residues. Germline V gene lookup returns CDR1 SGDLS and CDR2 YYNGEE. Here the CDR3 DNA reads TGTGCCAGCAGCGTCGAACTAGCGGGGGAGGGGACCCAGTACTTC. As protein: CASSVELAGEGTQYF.

This clone is a singleton in its sample. The gene calls are TRBV28 and TRBJ1-2; D is ambiguous. Germline CDR1 reads MDHEN; CDR2 reads SYDVKM. The CDR3 length is 12 residues. Trimming took 7 bases from V and 7 from J, leaving 13 bases between them. The CDR3, as DNA: TGTGCCAGCAAAAGTGGCCCTAGTGGCTACACCTTC. Its translation: CASKSGPSGYTF.

The chain combines TRBV27 with TRBJ1-5; tentative D call: TRBD1 (5 bases). The CDR3 has 15 residues. Trimming left V 3 bases short and J 1 base short, with 10 bases between. The germline V gene encodes CDR1 MNHEY and CDR2 SMNVEV (reference sequence). Here the CDR3 reads CASSFRRGSNQPQHF. As DNA, the CDR3 is TGTGCCAGCAGTTTTCGTAGGGGAAGCAATCAGCCCCAGCATTTT.